This T cell receptor beta chain stems from a study of circulating CD8 cells and anti-PD-1 response in melanoma. Live CD3+CD8+TCRalphabeta+ cells were sorted into four subsets by PD-1 and/or TIGIT. The QIAseq Immune Repertoire TCR panel built the libraries from around 15 ng of total RNA. TCRdb re-analysed the reads in MiXCR, keeping a single row per CDR3 protein. In the table there are 600 to 650 distinct CDR3 sequences, around 5.5% of which are singletons. Unmatched junction bases numbered 12, after V lost 3 bases and J lost 11 bases. Germline assignment: CDR1 MNHEY and CDR2 SMNVEV (reference sequence). The CDR3 is 15 amino acids. For this clonotype: One base away lies a much larger clone, so this may be a sequencing read error.

This clonotype originated in a human donor with melanoma. Sequenced material: CD8+ T cells from PBMCs, taken at baseline or after one month of anti-PD-1 therapy (not recorded which). The chain carries TRBV27 and TRBJ2-1; 8 bases fit TRBD2. The CDR3 region has the DNA TGTGCCAGCAGTTTTGGGGGACTAGAAGGAAATAAGCAGTTCTTC. Its translation: CASSFGGLEGNKQFF.